Below are 10 T cell receptor beta chains sequenced from a single sample in a study of T cells in Graves' hyperthyroidism and ophthalmopathy. Amplified TCR beta CDR3 regions came from RNA transcripts. Initially, a first-round RT-PCR of the TCR CDR3 employed the HTBI primer set. Using its own MiXCR run on the multiplex PCR reads, TCRdb lists one record per CDR3 protein. The profile shows under 350,000 distinct CDR3 sequences, around a sixth of them singletons. Input material: blood. Receptors originate from a woman between 45 and 65 years old with Graves' hyperthyroidism.

This clonotype was found a few times. The chain uses TRBV27 and TRBJ1-2, with 7 bases lining up with TRBD1. V lost 6 bases and J lost 7; bases outside the gene matches: 11. The length of the CDR3 is 14 residues. From germline, CDR1 is MNHEY and CDR2 SMNVEV (reference sequence). The CDR3 DNA reads as TGTGCCAGCAGCTACAGGGGATTGGATGGTGGCTACACCTTC. Protein sequence: CASSYRGLDGGYTF.

Only a few counts were recorded for this clonotype. This chain joins TRBV5-6 and TRBJ2-1; TRBD2 aligns across 13 bases. CDR1 is SGHDT and CDR2 is YYEEEE in the germline V gene. The CDR3 spans 17 residues. Germline trimming cut 3 bases from V and 5 bases from J; bases unmatched to any gene: 8. The DNA for the CDR3 is TGTGCCAGCAGCTCCGGACTAGCGGGGGTTGGGGACAATGAGCAGTTCTTC. Amino acids: CASSSGLAGVGDNEQFF.

Ten or more counts support this clonotype. The rearrangement links TRBV27 to TRBJ2-7; 7 bases are a match to TRBD1. From germline, CDR1 is MNHEY and CDR2 SMNVEV (reference sequence). This CDR3 contains 15 residues. The trim removed 2 bases at V and 3 bases at J, leaving 7 bases unmatched. The DNA of the CDR3 is TGTGCCAGCAGTTTAGGGGCCGGGACAGTCTACGAGCAGTACTTC. This encodes CASSLGAGTVYEQYF.

This chain uses TRBV6-1 with TRBJ1-4; 7 nucleotides agree with TRBD1. The CDR3 covers 14 residues. The ends lost 11 bases at V and 2 bases at J; junction bases unmatched: 8. Germline V gene sequence: CDR1 MNHNS, CDR2 SASEGT. CDR3 loop: CASLQGTTNEKLFF. CDR3 DNA: TGTGCCTCCCTACAGGGGACGACTAATGAAAAACTGTTTTTT.

This clonotype was detected ten times or more. The genes are TRBV6-1 and TRBJ1-2; 9 bases line up with TRBD1. This CDR3 has 16 residues. CDR1 and CDR2 (germline): MNHNS, SASEGT. With V trimmed by 5 bases and J by 7 bases, 14 bases remained unmatched. The CDR3 loop is CASSSNRDRVIAGYTF. The CDR3 DNA reads as TGTGCCAGCAGTTCTAACCGGGACAGGGTAATAGCTGGCTACACCTTC.

The rearrangement joins TRBV18 to TRBJ2-1; no reliable D call. Germline V lookup: CDR1 KGHSH, CDR2 LQKENI. This CDR3 is built from 14 residues. Trimming cost V 0 bases and J 7 bases, with 10 bases left between them. Here the CDR3 DNA reads TGTGCCAGCTCACCACCGGAATCTTCAAATGAGCAGTTCTTC. Its translation is CASSPPESSNEQFF.

This clonotype turned up a few times. The J gene is TRBJ2-7, the V gene TRBV5-1; weak D call: TRBD1 (6 bases). The CDR3 sequence is 15 residues long. Germline V gives CDR1 SGHRS, CDR2 YFSETQ. Trimming stripped 1 base from V and 1 base from J, with 12 bases between. This CDR3 is CASSLQFQGSYEQYF. In DNA form, the CDR3 reads TGCGCCAGCAGCTTGCAGTTCCAGGGGTCCTACGAGCAGTACTTC.

The rearrangement uses TRBV6-5 and TRBJ2-7; D perhaps matches TRBD2 (5 bases). In germline, CDR1 is MNHEY, CDR2 SVGAGI. CDR3 size: 14 residues. V dropped 0 bases and J dropped 6 bases, with 12 bases sitting between them. CDR3: CASSYSSEACEQYV. DNA of the CDR3: TGTGCCAGCAGTTACTCATCGGAGGCCTGCGAGCAGTACGTC.

A note on this clonotype: The junction and the germline gene differ at one end; a read error may be behind it. V gene TRBV9 combines with J gene TRBJ2-1, with D maybe TRBD2 (5 bases). Germline values: CDR1 SGDLS, CDR2 YYNGEE. The CDR3 length is 16 residues. CDR3 in DNA: TGTGCCAGCAGCGTAGAATCGGCGGGCCTTTACAGTGAGCAGTTCTTC. It translates to CASSVESAGLYSEQFF.

V gene TRBV29-1 combines with J gene TRBJ2-3; possible D gene TRBD1, 5 bases. CDR3 size: 14 residues. The V gene lost 4 bases and the J gene lost 1 base, with 12 bases spanning the gap. Germline assignment: CDR1 SQVTM and CDR2 ANQGSEA. The CDR3 DNA is TGCAGCGTTGGAAAAGGGGTCCGCACAGATACGCAGTATTTT. Encoded protein: CSVGKGVRTDTQYF.